The source of this T cell receptor (beta chain) is a study of blood T cells in healthy people across ages. The ends were cut back, 9 bases at V and 1 base at J, with 16 bases in the middle. The V gene's germline CDR1 is MNHNY and CDR2 SVGAGI (reference sequence). The CDR3 runs 14 residues. A sample-barcoded 5' primer and a J-beta primer mix were used in a second PCR of roughly 7 to 12 cycles. TCRdb re-derived calls from the 5' RACE reads in MiXCR, one entry per CDR3 protein. This table has about 1.7 million distinct CDR3 sequences, 28% appearing once. The sequenced material came from blood. The receptor comes from a woman in her twenties or thirties in good health. The chain links TRBV6-6 to TRBJ2-7, with D perhaps matching TRBD2 (6 bases). This CDR3 reads CASNQGGGSYEQYF. CDR3 coding DNA: TGTGCCAGTAATCAGGGAGGCGGTTCCTACGAGCAGTACTTC.